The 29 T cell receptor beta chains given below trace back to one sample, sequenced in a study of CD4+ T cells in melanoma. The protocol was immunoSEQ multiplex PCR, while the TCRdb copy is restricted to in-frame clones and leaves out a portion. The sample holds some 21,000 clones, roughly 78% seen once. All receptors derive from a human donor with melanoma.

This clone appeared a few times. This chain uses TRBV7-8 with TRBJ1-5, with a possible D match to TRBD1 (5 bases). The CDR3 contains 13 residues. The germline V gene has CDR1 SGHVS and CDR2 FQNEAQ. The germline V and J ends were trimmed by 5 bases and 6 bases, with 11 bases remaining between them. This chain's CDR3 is CASSEQAGQPQHF. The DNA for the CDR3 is TGTGCCAGCAGCGAACAGGCGGGTCAGCCCCAGCATTTT.

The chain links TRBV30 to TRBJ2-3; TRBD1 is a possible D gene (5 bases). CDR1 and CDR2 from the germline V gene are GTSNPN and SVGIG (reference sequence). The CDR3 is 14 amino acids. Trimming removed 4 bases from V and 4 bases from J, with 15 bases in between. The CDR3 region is CAWKGQGSADTQYF. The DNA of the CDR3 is TGTGCCTGGAAGGGCCAGGGATCAGCAGATACGCAGTATTTT.

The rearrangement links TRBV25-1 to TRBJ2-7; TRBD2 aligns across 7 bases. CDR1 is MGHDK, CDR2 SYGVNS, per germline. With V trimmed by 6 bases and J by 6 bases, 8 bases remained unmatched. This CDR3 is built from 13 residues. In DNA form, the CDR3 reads TGTGCCAGCAGGGAAGCGGGGTCGGGCGAGCAGTACTTC. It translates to CASREAGSGEQYF.

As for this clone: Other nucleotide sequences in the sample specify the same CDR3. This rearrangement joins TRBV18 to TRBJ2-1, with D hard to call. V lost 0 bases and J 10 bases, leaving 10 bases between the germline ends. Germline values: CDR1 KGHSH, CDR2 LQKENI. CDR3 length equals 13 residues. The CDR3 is CASSPPLAGEQFF. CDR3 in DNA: TGTGCCAGCTCACCACCCCTCGCCGGCGAGCAGTTCTTC.

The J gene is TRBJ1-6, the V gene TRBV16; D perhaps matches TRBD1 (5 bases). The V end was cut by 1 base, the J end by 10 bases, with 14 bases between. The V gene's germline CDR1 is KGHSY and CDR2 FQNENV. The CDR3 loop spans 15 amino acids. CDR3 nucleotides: TGTGCCAGCAGCCAATATAAAGCCAGGGCGTCACCCCTCCACTTT. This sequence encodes CASSQYKARASPLHF.

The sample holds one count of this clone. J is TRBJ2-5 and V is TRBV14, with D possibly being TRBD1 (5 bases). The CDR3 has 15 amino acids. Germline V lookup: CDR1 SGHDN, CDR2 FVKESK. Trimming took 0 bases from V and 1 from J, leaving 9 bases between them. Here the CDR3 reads CASSQDRARQETQYF. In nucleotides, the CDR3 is TGTGCCAGCAGCCAAGACAGGGCTCGCCAAGAGACCCAGTACTTC.

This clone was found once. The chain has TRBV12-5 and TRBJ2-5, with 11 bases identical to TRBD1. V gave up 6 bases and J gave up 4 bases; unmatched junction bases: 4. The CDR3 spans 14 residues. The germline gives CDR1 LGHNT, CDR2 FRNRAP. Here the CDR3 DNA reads TGTGCTAGTGGGCGTGGACAGGGGGCAGAGACCCAGTACTTC. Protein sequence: CASGRGQGAETQYF.

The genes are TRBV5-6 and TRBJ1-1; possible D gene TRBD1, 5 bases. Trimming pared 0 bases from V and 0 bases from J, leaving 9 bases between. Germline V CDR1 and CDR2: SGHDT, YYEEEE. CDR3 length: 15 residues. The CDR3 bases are TGTGCCAGCAGCTTGGTTGAGGGGATGAACACTGAAGCTTTCTTT. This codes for CASSLVEGMNTEAFF.

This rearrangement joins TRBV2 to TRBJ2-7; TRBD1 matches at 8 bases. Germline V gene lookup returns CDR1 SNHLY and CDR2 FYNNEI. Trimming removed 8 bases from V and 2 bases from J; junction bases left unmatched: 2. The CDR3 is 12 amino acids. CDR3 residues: CASLDRAYEQYF. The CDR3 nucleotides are TGTGCCAGCCTGGACAGGGCCTACGAGCAGTACTTC.

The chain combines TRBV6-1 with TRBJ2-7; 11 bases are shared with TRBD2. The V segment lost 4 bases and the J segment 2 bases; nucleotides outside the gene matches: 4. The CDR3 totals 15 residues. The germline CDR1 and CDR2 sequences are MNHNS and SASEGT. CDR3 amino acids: CASSGLAGGPYEQYF. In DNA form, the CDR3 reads TGTGCCAGCAGTGGTCTAGCGGGGGGTCCCTACGAGCAGTACTTC.

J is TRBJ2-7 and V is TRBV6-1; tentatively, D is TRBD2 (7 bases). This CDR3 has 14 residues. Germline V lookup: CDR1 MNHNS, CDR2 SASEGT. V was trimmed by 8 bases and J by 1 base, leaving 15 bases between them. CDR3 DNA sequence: TGTGCCAGCCCTGGCGGGGGCCTTTCCTACGAGCAGTACTTC. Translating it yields CASPGGGLSYEQYF.

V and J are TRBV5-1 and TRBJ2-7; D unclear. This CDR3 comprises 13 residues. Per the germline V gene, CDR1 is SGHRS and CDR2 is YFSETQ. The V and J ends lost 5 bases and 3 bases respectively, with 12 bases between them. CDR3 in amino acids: CASRVWQSYEQYF. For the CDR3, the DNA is TGCGCCAGCAGGGTTTGGCAGAGCTACGAGCAGTACTTC.

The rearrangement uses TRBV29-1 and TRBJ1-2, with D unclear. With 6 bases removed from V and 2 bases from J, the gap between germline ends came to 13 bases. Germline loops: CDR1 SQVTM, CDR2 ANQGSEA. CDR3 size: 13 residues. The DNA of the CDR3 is TGCAGCGTCTTGAAGGGCCAGAACTATGGCTACACCTTC. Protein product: CSVLKGQNYGYTF.

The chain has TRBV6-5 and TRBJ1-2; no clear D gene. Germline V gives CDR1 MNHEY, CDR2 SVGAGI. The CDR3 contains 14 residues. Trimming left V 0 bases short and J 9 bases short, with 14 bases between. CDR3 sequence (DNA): TGTGCCAGCAGTTACTCGACTCAGACCCCTCGCTACACCTTC. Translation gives CASSYSTQTPRYTF.

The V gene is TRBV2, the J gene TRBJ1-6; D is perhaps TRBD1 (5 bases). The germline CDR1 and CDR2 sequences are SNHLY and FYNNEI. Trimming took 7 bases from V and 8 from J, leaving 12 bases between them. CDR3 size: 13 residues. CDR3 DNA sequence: TGTGCCAGCACAAAACTCAGGGATTCACCCCTCCACTTT. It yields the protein CASTKLRDSPLHF.

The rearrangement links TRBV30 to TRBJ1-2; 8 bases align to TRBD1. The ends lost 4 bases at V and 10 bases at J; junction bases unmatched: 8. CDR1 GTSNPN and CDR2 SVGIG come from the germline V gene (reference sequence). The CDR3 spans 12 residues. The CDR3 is CAWTPDRASYTF. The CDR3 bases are TGTGCCTGGACCCCGGACAGGGCTTCCTACACCTTC.

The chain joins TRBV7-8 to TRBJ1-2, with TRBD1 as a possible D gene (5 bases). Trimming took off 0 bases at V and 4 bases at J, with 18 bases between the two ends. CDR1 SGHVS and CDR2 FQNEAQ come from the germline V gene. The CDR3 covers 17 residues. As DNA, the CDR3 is TGTGCCAGCAGCTTAGCGCCACGGCGCAGGGATACCTATGGCTACACCTTC. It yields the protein CASSLAPRRRDTYGYTF.

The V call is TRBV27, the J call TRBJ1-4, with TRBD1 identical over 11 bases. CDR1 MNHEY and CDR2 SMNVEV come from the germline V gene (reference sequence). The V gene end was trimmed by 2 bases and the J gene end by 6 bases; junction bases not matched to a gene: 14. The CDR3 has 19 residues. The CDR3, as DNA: TGTGCCAGCAGTTTAAACAGGGACAGGGGGGATGTACGAGATGAAAAACTGTTTTTT. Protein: CASSLNRDRGDVRDEKLFF.

CDR3 coding DNA: TGTGCCAGCAGCTTAGCTCCGCGCGGCCGCGTAAATGAGCAGTTCTTC. It is translated as CASSLAPRGRVNEQFF. J is TRBJ2-1 and V is TRBV7-9; no firm D call. This CDR3 contains 16 residues. Germline V gene lookup returns CDR1 SEHNR and CDR2 FQNEAQ (reference sequence). V lost 0 bases to trimming and J lost 7 bases, with 16 bases between them.

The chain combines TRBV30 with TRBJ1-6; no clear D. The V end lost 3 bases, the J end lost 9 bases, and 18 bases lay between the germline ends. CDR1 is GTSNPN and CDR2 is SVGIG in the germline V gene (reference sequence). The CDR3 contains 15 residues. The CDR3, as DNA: TGTGCCTGGAGGGCTGGGGAAGGCTTCGGTTCACCCCTCCACTTT. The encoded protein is CAWRAGEGFGSPLHF.

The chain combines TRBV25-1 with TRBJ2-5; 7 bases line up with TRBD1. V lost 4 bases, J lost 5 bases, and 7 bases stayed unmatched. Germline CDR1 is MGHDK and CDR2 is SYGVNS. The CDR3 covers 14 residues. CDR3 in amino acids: CASSGPTGRETQYF. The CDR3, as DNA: TGTGCCAGCAGTGGGCCGACAGGGCGGGAGACCCAGTACTTC.

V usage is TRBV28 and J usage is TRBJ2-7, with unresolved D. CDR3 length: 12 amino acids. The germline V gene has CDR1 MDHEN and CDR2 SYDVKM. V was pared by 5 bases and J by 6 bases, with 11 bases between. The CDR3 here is CASSQPLGEQYF. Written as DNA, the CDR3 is TGTGCCAGCAGTCAACCATTGGGCGAGCAGTACTTC. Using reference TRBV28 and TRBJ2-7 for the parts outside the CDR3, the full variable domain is DVKVTQSSRYLVKRTGEKVFLECVQDMDHENMFWYRQDPGLGLRLIYFSYDVKMKEKGDIPEGYSVSREKKERFSLILESASTNQTSMYLCASSQPLGEQYFGPGTRLTVT.

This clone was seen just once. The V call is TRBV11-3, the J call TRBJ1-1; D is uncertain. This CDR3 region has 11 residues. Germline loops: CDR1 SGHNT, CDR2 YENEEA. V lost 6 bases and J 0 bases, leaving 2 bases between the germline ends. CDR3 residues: CASRMNTEAFF. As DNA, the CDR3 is TGTGCCAGCAGAATGAACACTGAAGCTTTCTTT.

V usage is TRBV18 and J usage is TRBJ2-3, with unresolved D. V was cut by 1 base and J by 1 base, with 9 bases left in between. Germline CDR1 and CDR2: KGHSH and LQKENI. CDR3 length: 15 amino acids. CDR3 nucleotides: TGTGCCAGCTCACCACGGAGAAGCGGCACAGATACGCAGTATTTT. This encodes CASSPRRSGTDTQYF.

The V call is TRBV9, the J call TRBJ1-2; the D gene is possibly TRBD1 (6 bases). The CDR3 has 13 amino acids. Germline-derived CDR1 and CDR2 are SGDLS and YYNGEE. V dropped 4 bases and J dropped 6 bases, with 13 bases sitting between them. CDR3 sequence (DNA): TGTGCCAGCAGCCAAGGACAGCGTCATGGCTACACCTTC. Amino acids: CASSQGQRHGYTF.

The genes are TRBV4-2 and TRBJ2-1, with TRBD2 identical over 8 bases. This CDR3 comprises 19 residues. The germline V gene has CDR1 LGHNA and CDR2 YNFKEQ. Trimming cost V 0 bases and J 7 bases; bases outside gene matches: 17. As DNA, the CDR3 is TGTGCCAGCAGCCAAGATCGATTGGGACGGGGGGGCCGGAAAAATGAGCAGTTCTTC. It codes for CASSQDRLGRGGRKNEQFF.

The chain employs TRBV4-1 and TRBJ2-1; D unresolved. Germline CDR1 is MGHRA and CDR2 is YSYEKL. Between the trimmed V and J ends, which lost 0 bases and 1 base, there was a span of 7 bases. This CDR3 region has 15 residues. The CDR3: CASSQDPRSYNEQFF. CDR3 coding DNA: TGCGCCAGCAGCCAAGACCCGCGGTCCTACAATGAGCAGTTCTTC.

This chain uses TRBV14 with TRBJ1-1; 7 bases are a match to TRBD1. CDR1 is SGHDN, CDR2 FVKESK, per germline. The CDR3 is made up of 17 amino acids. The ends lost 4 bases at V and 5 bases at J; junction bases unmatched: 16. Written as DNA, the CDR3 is TGTGCCAGCAGCCCCAAAGAACAGGGGCGGTGGGGAACTGAAGCTTTCTTT. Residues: CASSPKEQGRWGTEAFF.

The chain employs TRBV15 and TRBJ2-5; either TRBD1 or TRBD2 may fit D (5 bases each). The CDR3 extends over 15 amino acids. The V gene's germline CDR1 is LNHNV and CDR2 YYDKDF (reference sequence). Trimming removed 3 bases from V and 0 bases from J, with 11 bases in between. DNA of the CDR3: TGTGCCACCAGCAGCGGGGCTGGGGACCAAGAGACCCAGTACTTC. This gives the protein CATSSGAGDQETQYF.